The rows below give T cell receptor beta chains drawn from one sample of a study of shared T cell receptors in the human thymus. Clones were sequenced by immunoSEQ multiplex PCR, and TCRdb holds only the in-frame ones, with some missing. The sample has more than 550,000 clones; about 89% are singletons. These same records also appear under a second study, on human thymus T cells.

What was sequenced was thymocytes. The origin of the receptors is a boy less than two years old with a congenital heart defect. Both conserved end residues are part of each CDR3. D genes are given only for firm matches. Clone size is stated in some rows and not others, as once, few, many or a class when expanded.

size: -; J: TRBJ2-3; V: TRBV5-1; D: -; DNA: TGCGCCAGCAGCTTGGCCAGTCTGGGAGTCACAGATACGCAGTATTTT; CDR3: CASSLASLGVTDTQYF
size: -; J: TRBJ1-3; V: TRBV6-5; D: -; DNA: TGTGCCAGCATCTCCCCTGGAAACACCATATATTTT; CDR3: CASISPGNTIYF
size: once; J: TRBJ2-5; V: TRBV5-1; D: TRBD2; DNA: TGCGCCACCCGACTAGCGGGGGGACGGGAGACCCAGTACTTC; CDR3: CATRLAGGRETQYF
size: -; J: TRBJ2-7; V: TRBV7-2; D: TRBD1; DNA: TGTGCCAGCAGCTTTAAATCCTCCGGGACAGCCTACTACGAGCAGTACTTC; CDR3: CASSFKSSGTAYYEQYF
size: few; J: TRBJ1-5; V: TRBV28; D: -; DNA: TGTGCCAGCAGTCAACAGCCCCAGCATTTT; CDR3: CASSQQPQHF
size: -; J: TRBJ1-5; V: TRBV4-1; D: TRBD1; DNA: TGCGCCAGCAGCCTCGGGACAGGTAGTCTGAGCAATCAGCCCCAGCATTTT; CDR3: CASSLGTGSLSNQPQHF
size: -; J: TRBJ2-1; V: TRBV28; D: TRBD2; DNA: TGTGCCAGCAGCGTACTAGCGGGAGGGGCAAATGAGCAGTTCTTC; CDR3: CASSVLAGGANEQFF
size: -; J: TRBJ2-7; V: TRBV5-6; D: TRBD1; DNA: TGTGCCAGCAGCTTGGTAGGCGGTCCGGACAGGGGTTACGAGCAGTACTTC; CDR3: CASSLVGGPDRGYEQYF
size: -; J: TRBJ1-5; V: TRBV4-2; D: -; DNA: TGTGCCAGCAGCCAAGAAGTTCAGGATTCTAGCAATCAGCCCCAGCATTTT; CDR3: CASSQEVQDSSNQPQHF
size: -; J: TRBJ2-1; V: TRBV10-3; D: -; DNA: TGTGCCATCAGTGAGTCCCGACAGGCTCACAATGAGCAGTTCTTC; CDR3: CAISESRQAHNEQFF
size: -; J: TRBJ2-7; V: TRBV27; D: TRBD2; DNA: TGTGCCAGCAGATTGGGGAGGGAAACCTACGAGCAGTACTTC; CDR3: CASRLGRETYEQYF
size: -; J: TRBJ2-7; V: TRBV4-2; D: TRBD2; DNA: TGTGCCAGCAGCCAAGCCCCGACTAGCGGGGGATACGAGCAGTACTTC; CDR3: CASSQAPTSGGYEQYF
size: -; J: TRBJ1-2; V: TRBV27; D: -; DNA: TGTGCCAGCAGTTGCAACAAGACAGATCGTGTCTATGGCTACACCTTC; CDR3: CASSCNKTDRVYGYTF
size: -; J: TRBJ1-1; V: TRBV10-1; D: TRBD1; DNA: TGCGCCAGCAGTGAGACAGGGGGTACTGAAGCTTTCTTT; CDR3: CASSETGGTEAFF
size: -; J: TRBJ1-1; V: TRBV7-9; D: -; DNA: TGTGCCAGCAGCGCGACAGTTTACACTGAAGCTTTCTTT; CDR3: CASSATVYTEAFF
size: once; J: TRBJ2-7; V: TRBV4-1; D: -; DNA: TGCGCCAGCAGCCAAGATGAGCGGAGGAGCTCCTACGAGCAGTACTTC; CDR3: CASSQDERRSSYEQYF
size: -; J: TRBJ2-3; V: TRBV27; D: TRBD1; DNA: TGTGCCAGCAGTTTAGCCGGGACAGGACCACTGGGTGGTGATACGCAGTATTTT; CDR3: CASSLAGTGPLGGDTQYF
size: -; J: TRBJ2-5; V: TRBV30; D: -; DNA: TGTGCCTGGGGAGGCACCCAAGAGACCCAGTACTTC; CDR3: CAWGGTQETQYF
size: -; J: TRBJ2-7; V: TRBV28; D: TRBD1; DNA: TGTGCCAGCAGTATTCCACCACCGGGACAGGGGGCCAACGAGCAGTACTTC; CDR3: CASSIPPPGQGANEQYF
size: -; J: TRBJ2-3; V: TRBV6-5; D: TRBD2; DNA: TGTGCCAGCAGTTACTGGACTAGCGGGGAGGCGGATACGCAGTATTTT; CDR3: CASSYWTSGEADTQYF
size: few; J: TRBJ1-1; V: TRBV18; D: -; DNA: TGTGCCAGCTCATCAGGTGAGAGACTATGGACTGAAGCTTTCTTT; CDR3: CASSSGERLWTEAFF
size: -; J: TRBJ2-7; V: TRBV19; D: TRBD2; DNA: TGTGCCAGTAGTAGGGTGGCTAGCGGGACCTACGAGCAGTACTTC; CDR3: CASSRVASGTYEQYF
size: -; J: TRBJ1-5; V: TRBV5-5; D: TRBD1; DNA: TGTGCCAGCAGCTTGGAACCCGGACAGGGGGATCAGCCCCAGCATTTT; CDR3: CASSLEPGQGDQPQHF
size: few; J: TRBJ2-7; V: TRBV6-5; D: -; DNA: TGTGCCAGCAGTTACACCCAGGGGTCCTACGAGCAGTACTTC; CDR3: CASSYTQGSYEQYF
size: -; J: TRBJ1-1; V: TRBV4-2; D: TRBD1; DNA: TGTGCCAGCAGCCAACCAGACAGGGAATACACTGAAGCTTTCTTT; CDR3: CASSQPDREYTEAFF
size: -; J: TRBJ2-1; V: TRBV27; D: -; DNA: TGTGCCAGCAGTTGGGGAGGGGGGGTGGACAATGAGCAGTTCTTC; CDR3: CASSWGGGVDNEQFF
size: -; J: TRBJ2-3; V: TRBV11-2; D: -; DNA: TGTGCCAGCAGCTTAGGCCAACCGGGTTTCGTAACAGATACGCAGTATTTT; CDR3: CASSLGQPGFVTDTQYF
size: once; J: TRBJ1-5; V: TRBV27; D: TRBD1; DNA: TGTGCCAGCAGTCCCCGGGACAGGGGGCTGTTAAGCAATCAGCCCCAGCATTTT; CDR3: CASSPRDRGLLSNQPQHF
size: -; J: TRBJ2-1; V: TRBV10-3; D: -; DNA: TGTGCCATCAGTGAGGACCCGGGACAAGAGGAGAACATCGAGCAGTTCTTC; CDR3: CAISEDPGQEENIEQFF
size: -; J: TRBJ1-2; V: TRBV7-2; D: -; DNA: TGTGCCAGCACTCCTGGAGGGGGGGACTATGGCTACACCTTC; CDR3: CASTPGGGDYGYTF